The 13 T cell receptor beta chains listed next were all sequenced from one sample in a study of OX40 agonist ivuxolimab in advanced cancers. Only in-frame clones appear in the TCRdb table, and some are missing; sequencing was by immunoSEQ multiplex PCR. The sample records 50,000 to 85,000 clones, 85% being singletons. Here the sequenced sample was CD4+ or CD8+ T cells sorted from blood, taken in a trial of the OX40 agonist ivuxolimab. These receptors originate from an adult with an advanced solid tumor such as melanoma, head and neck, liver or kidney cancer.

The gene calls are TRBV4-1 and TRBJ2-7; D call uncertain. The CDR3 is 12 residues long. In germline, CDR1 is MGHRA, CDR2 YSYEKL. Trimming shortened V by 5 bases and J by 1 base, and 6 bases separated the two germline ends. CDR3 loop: CASSLASYEQYF. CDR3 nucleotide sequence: TGCGCCAGCAGCTTAGCTTCCTACGAGCAGTACTTC.

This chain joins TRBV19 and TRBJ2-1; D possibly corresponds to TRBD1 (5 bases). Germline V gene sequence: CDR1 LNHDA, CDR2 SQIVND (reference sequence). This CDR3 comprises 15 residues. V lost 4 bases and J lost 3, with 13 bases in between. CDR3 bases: TGTGCCAGTAGTAATTCCCGACAGCTCTACAATGAGCAGTTCTTC. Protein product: CASSNSRQLYNEQFF.

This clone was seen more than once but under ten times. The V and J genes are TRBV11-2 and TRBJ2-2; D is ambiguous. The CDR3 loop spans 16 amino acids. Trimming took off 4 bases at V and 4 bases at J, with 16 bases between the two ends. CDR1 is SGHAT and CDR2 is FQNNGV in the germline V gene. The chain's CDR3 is CASSSIKRATTGELFF. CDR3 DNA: TGTGCCAGCAGCTCCATCAAGAGAGCAACCACCGGGGAGCTGTTTTTT.

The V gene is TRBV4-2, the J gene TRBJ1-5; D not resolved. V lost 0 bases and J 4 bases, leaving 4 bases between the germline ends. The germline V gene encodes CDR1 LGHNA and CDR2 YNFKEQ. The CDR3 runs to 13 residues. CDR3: CASSQEDNQPQHF. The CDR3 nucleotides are TGTGCCAGCAGCCAAGAGGATAATCAGCCCCAGCATTTT.

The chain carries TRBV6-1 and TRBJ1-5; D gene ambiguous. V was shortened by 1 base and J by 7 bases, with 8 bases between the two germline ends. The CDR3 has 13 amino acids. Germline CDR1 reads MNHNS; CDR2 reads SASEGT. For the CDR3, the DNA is TGTGCCAGCAGTGAAGGTGGCTTACAGCCCCAGCATTTT. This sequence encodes CASSEGGLQPQHF.

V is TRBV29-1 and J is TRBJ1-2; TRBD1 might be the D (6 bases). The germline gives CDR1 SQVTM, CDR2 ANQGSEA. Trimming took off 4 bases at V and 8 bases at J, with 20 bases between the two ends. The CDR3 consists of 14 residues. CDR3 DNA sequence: TGCAGCGTTGGGGTTGGGGGGACACTCTGGGGCTACACCTTC. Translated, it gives CSVGVGGTLWGYTF. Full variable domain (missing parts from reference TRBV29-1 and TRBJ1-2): SAVISQKPSRDICQRGTSLTIQCQVDSQVTMMFWYRQQPGQSLTLIATANQGSEATYESGFVIDKFPISRPNLTFSTLTVSNMSPEDSSIYLCSVGVGGTLWGYTFGSGTRLTVV.

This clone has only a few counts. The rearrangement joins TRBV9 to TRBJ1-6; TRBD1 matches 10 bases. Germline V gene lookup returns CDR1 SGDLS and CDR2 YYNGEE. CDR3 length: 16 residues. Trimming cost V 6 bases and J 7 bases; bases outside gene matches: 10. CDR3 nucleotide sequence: TGTGCCAGCAACCCTTCGGGACAGGGGAAAAATTCACCCCTCCACTTT. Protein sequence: CASNPSGQGKNSPLHF. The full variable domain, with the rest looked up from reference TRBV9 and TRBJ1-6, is DSGVTQTPKHLITATGQRVTLRCSPRSGDLSVYWYQQSLDQGLQFLIQYYNGEERAKGNILERFSAQQFPDLHSELNLSSLELGDSALYFCASNPSGQGKNSPLHFGNGTRLTVT.

The CDR3, as DNA: TGTGCCAGCAGCGTAGTCCCTCGTGGGGAGACCCAGTACTTC. It codes for CASSVVPRGETQYF. The V and J genes are TRBV9 and TRBJ2-5; D uncertain. Germline values: CDR1 SGDLS, CDR2 YYNGEE. V was clipped by 0 bases and J by 5 bases, with 11 bases between them. The CDR3 has 14 amino acids.

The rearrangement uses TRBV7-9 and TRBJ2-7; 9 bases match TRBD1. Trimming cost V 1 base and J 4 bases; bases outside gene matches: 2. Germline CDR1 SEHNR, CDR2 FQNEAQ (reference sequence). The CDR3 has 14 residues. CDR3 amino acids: CASSLGGQGYEQYF. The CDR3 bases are TGTGCCAGCAGCTTAGGGGGACAGGGTTACGAGCAGTACTTC.

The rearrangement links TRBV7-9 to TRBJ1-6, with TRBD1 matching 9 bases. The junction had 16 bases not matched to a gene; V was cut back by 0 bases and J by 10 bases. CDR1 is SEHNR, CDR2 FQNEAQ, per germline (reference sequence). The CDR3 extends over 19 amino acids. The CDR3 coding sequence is TGTGCCAGCAGCTTAGCCGGGACAGGGAGAGGGATAAATGAATCACCCCTCCACTTT. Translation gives CASSLAGTGRGINESPLHF.

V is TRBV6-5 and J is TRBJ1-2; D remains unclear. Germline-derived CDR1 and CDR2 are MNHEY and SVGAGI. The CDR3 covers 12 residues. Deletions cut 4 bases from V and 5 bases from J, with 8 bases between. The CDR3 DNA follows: TGTGCCAGCAGTTTGTACGGGTATGGCTACACCTTC. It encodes CASSLYGYGYTF.

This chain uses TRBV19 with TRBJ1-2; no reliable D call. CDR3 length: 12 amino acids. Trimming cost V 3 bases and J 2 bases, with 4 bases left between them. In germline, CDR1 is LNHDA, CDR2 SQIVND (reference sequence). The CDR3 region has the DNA TGTGCCAGTAGTATGGAGAACTATGGCTACACCTTC. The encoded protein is CASSMENYGYTF.

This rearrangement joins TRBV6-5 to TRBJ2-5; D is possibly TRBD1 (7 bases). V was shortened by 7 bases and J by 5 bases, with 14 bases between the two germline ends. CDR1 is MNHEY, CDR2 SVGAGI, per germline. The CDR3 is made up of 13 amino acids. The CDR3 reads CASTRGVTETQYF. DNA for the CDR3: TGTGCCAGCACCAGGGGGGTGACGGAGACCCAGTACTTC.